The clone carrying this T cell receptor beta chain appeared a few times. This entry is derived from a study of immune cell composition in non-small cell lung cancer. Normal lung sampling was at least 3 cm from the tumour, as distant as possible. Generated by immunoSEQ multiplex PCR, the TCRdb table keeps only in-frame clones and is missing some. Of more than 15,000 clones listed, 70% to 80% were seen once; the top ten hold around 9.7%. The CDR3 totals 15 residues. Unmatched junction bases numbered 6, after V lost 4 bases and J lost 1 base. In germline, CDR1 is SGHDT, CDR2 YYEEEE. The data also belong to a second study, concerning CD4 T cells in lung cancer.

The TCR sequence derives from a human donor with non-small cell lung cancer. Sequenced material: non-adjacent lung tissue. This chain joins TRBV5-6 and TRBJ2-3; 7 bases align to TRBD1. CDR3 DNA: TGTGCCAGCAGCATAAGACAGGGCCGCACAGATACGCAGTATTTT. This codes for CASSIRQGRTDTQYF.